The text below deals with one T cell receptor (beta chain). The CDR3 totals 13 residues. V was cut by 2 bases and J by 1 base, with 7 bases left in between. CDR1 is SGHDT and CDR2 is YYEEEE in the germline V gene. This sample is drawn from a study of T cells and copy number aberrations in small-cell lung cancer. Assay: immunoSEQ multiplex PCR; the TCRdb copy retains only in-frame clones and omits some. The sample lists some 580 clones, roughly 80% occurring once. The receptor was derived from a man aged 60 to 69 with small cell lung cancer. Material for sequencing was tumor tissue. This chain links TRBV5-6 with TRBJ2-7; no clear D gene. Here the CDR3 reads CASSFGLSYEQYF. The CDR3, as DNA: TGTGCCAGCAGCTTTGGCCTATCCTACGAGCAGTACTTC.